Following are 15 T cell receptor beta chains from one sample sequenced in a study of blood T cell repertoires in COVID-19. Profiling relied on immunoSEQ multiplex PCR, and the TCRdb table lists in-frame clones only, not all of them. The sample has about 100,000 clones; 85% are singletons. Sequenced sample: peripheral blood. The source is a human donor in a cohort sampled during active COVID-19.

The chain couples TRBV5-1 to TRBJ2-6; D might be TRBD2 (6 bases). The CDR3 has 18 amino acids. Germline CDR1 reads SGHRS; CDR2 reads YFSETQ. V dropped 3 bases and J dropped 0 bases, with 16 bases sitting between them. CDR3 region: CASSSPRREDSGANVLTF. The CDR3 nucleotides read TGCGCCAGCAGCTCCCCGCGCAGGGAGGACTCTGGGGCCAACGTCCTGACTTTC.

V gene TRBV5-4 combines with J gene TRBJ2-3; 9 bases fit TRBD2. Germline V gives CDR1 SGHNT, CDR2 YYREEE (reference sequence). This CDR3 has 16 residues. V was clipped by 1 base and J by 2 bases; unmatched bases: 5. CDR3 sequence: CASSLNQRGVTDTQYF. Here the CDR3 DNA reads TGTGCCAGCAGCTTGAATCAGCGGGGGGTCACAGATACGCAGTATTTT.

The V gene is TRBV7-2, the J gene TRBJ1-4; D gene unclear. The CDR3 is made up of 15 amino acids. The V gene's germline CDR1 is SGHTA and CDR2 FQGNSA. Trimming removed 5 bases at V and 4 bases at J, with 14 bases between. CDR3 DNA sequence: TGTGCCAGCAGCCGGCTGGGCGCTGGTAATGAAAAACTGTTTTTT. This translates into CASSRLGAGNEKLFF.

This clone came up once. V and J are TRBV5-1 and TRBJ2-2, with D perhaps TRBD2 (5 bases). CDR1 is SGHRS and CDR2 is YFSETQ in the germline V gene. The CDR3 is 15 residues long. Trimming took 4 bases from V and 6 from J, leaving 16 bases between them. CDR3 in amino acids: CASSPGSARSGELFF. The CDR3 nucleotides are TGCGCCAGCAGCCCCGGTAGCGCGCGGTCCGGGGAGCTGTTTTTT.

The genes are TRBV4-1 and TRBJ2-3, with 9 bases lining up with TRBD2. Looked up from germline, CDR1 is MGHRA and CDR2 is YSYEKL. CDR3 length: 15 amino acids. J lost 2 bases, V lost 4 bases, and 4 bases had no gene match. The CDR3: CASSRLAGTTDTQYF. Here the CDR3 DNA reads TGCGCCAGCAGCCGGCTAGCGGGAACCACAGATACGCAGTATTTT.

The chain carries TRBV12-5 and TRBJ1-5; maybe TRBD1 (5 bases). The CDR3 extends over 16 amino acids. The V end was cut by 4 bases, the J end by 0 bases, with 13 bases between. Germline CDR1 and CDR2: LGHNT and FRNRAP. DNA of the CDR3: TGTGCTAGTGGTTCATCCGGGACTTTTAGCAATCAGCCCCAGCATTTT. It is translated as CASGSSGTFSNQPQHF.

The V call is TRBV30, the J call TRBJ2-7; a weak D match, TRBD1 (6 bases). The CDR3 spans 11 residues. V was clipped by 3 bases and J by 5 bases, with 8 bases between them. Germline V gene lookup returns CDR1 GTSNPN and CDR2 SVGIG (reference sequence). This CDR3 is CAWSRGDEQYF. Written as DNA, the CDR3 is TGTGCCTGGAGCAGGGGAGACGAGCAGTACTTC.

The V call is TRBV6-5, the J call TRBJ2-1, with D unresolved. The V gene's germline CDR1 is MNHEY and CDR2 SVGAGI. V was trimmed by 0 bases and J by 6 bases, leaving 9 bases between them. There are 14 residues in the CDR3. The CDR3 nucleotides are TGTGCCAGCAGTTACTCGGCCAACCGCAATGAGCAGTTCTTC. It encodes CASSYSANRNEQFF.

The chain has TRBV11-2 and TRBJ2-7, with D uncertain. V lost 3 bases to trimming and J lost 6 bases, with 15 bases between them. Germline V CDR1 and CDR2: SGHAT, FQNNGV. This CDR3 is 14 amino acids long. CDR3 loop: CASSFPLRSPEQYF. Here the CDR3 DNA reads TGTGCCAGCAGCTTCCCCCTAAGGAGCCCCGAGCAGTACTTC.

The V call is TRBV7-9, the J call TRBJ2-7; perhaps TRBD2 as D (5 bases). Germline V CDR1 and CDR2: SEHNR, FQNEAQ (reference sequence). The CDR3 runs 16 residues. V lost 3 bases, J lost 1 base, and 16 bases lay in between. The DNA for the CDR3 is TGTGCCAGCAGCTTTTTCGGCCTAGGCGGGTCCTACGAGCAGTACTTC. Its translation: CASSFFGLGGSYEQYF.

This clone has a handful of counts. V usage is TRBV19 and J usage is TRBJ2-7, with unresolved D. The V and J ends lost 3 bases and 6 bases respectively, with 12 bases between them. This CDR3 contains 13 residues. Germline loops: CDR1 LNHDA, CDR2 SQIVND (reference sequence). The CDR3 is CASSIFGRSEQYF. As DNA, the CDR3 is TGTGCCAGTAGTATTTTTGGTCGGTCCGAGCAGTACTTC.

The V call is TRBV5-1, the J call TRBJ1-2, with D tentatively TRBD1 (6 bases). V gave up 4 bases and J gave up 3 bases, with 10 bases separating them. The V gene's germline CDR1 is SGHRS and CDR2 YFSETQ. The CDR3 totals 13 residues. DNA for the CDR3: TGCGCCAGCAGCGGCAGGGGAGACTATGGCTACACCTTC. This sequence encodes CASSGRGDYGYTF.

Only a few counts were recorded for this clone. V and J are TRBV5-1 and TRBJ2-7, with TRBD1 matching 7 bases. CDR1 is SGHRS, CDR2 YFSETQ, per germline. This CDR3 region has 14 residues. J was trimmed by 0 bases and V by 7 bases; bases with no gene match: 7. CDR3 residues: CASAKQGFSYEQYF. The CDR3 bases are TGCGCCAGCGCTAAACAGGGGTTCTCCTACGAGCAGTACTTC.

The rearrangement uses TRBV29-1 and TRBJ2-7; D not certain. The CDR3 contains 11 residues. Looked up from germline, CDR1 is SQVTM and CDR2 is ANQGSEA. V lost 1 base and J 5 bases, leaving 6 bases between the germline ends. The CDR3 coding sequence is TGCAGCGTTGAAGGGCGGAACGAGCAGTACTTC. This codes for CSVEGRNEQYF.

The CDR3 here is CASREGAGNQPQHF. The CDR3 bases are TGCGCCAGCAGGGAGGGGGCTGGCAATCAGCCCCAGCATTTT. The chain links TRBV10-2 to TRBJ1-5; 7 nucleotides match TRBD1. The germline gives CDR1 WSHSY, CDR2 SAAADI. This CDR3 has 14 residues. The trim removed 6 bases at V and 2 bases at J, leaving 4 bases unmatched.